Shown below are 20 T cell receptor beta chains from a single sample sequenced in a study of T cell responses to AZD1222 COVID-19 vaccine. Assay: immunoSEQ multiplex PCR; the TCRdb copy retains only in-frame clones and omits some. In the table there are approximately 100,000 clones, around 87% of which are singletons. Sequenced here: peripheral blood, sampled 28 days after the second AZD1222 dose. The receptor source for this set is an adult who received the AZD1222 COVID-19 vaccine.

The rearrangement links TRBV4-2 to TRBJ2-3; a possible D gene is TRBD2 (6 bases). CDR1 and CDR2 (germline): LGHNA, YNFKEQ. With 3 bases removed from V and 0 bases from J, the gap between germline ends came to 10 bases. This CDR3 contains 15 residues. CDR3 protein: CASSQRDSSTDTQYF. The CDR3 region has the DNA TGTGCCAGCAGCCAGAGGGACTCTAGCACAGATACGCAGTATTTT.

The CDR3 coding sequence is TGTGCCATCAGTGAAAGGGACAGGCTATATGAGCAGTTCTTC. This sequence encodes CAISERDRLYEQFF. The rearrangement uses TRBV10-3 and TRBJ2-1; the match to TRBD1 covers 8 bases. The germline V gene has CDR1 ENHRY and CDR2 SYGVKD. Trimming removed 3 bases from V and 8 bases from J; junction bases left unmatched: 6. The CDR3 has 14 amino acids.

V gene TRBV19 combines with J gene TRBJ1-6; 8 bases match TRBD1. V trimming: 6 bases; J trimming: 9 bases; junction bases outside the gene matches: 7. The CDR3 runs to 14 residues. CDR1 is LNHDA and CDR2 is SQIVND in the germline V gene (reference sequence). The CDR3 spells CASSPDRETSPLHF. The DNA of the CDR3 is TGTGCCAGTAGCCCGGACAGGGAGACTTCACCCCTCCACTTT.

The genes are TRBV19 and TRBJ2-1, with 7 bases that match TRBD1. Germline CDR1 is LNHDA and CDR2 is SQIVND (reference sequence). Germline trimming cut 1 base from V and 0 bases from J; bases unmatched to any gene: 0. The CDR3 is 15 residues long. As DNA, the CDR3 is TGTGCCAGTAGTATAGGGACAGGCTCCTACAATGAGCAGTTCTTC. Protein product: CASSIGTGSYNEQFF.

V usage is TRBV27 and J usage is TRBJ2-5; D not certain. V lost 5 bases and J lost 3, with 13 bases in between. There are 14 residues in the CDR3. Germline V lookup: CDR1 MNHEY, CDR2 SMNVEV (reference sequence). CDR3 sequence: CASSPPWAKETQYF. The CDR3 bases are TGTGCCAGCAGTCCGCCTTGGGCAAAAGAGACCCAGTACTTC.

This clone turned up a few times. The chain uses TRBV4-3 and TRBJ2-2; TRBD1 agrees at 8 bases. V lost 6 bases and J lost 5; bases outside the gene matches: 8. CDR3 size: 15 residues. The germline CDR1 and CDR2 sequences are LGHNA and YSLEER. The DNA for the CDR3 is TGCGCCAGCAGACCCGGGACAGGCCGGACCGGGGAGCTGTTTTTT. This gives the protein CASRPGTGRTGELFF.

The V gene is TRBV19, the J gene TRBJ2-7; no firm D call. The V gene lost 5 bases and the J gene lost 3 bases, with 5 bases spanning the gap. Germline values: CDR1 LNHDA, CDR2 SQIVND (reference sequence). The CDR3 is 11 amino acids. The CDR3 DNA sequence: TGTGCCAGTAGTTGGGGCTACGAGCAGTACTTC. This encodes CASSWGYEQYF.

This clone showed up just a few times. The chain joins TRBV4-3 to TRBJ1-2; D unresolved. In germline, CDR1 is LGHNA, CDR2 YSLEER. This CDR3 is 15 amino acids long. V was pared by 0 bases and J by 8 bases, with 16 bases between. The CDR3, as DNA: TGCGCCAGCAGCCAAGATCGAGGCGGGCAAGCCGGCTACACCTTC. Translating gives CASSQDRGGQAGYTF.

The V gene is TRBV3-1 (or the pseudogene TRBV3-2), the J gene TRBJ2-1, with 7 nucleotides matching TRBD2. Trimming at V came to 1 base and at J to 12 bases, leaving 6 bases not matched to a gene. The CDR3 extends over 13 amino acids. Per the germline V gene, CDR1 is LGHDT and CDR2 is YNNKEL (reference sequence). CDR3 sequence: CASSQVGGDWQFF. The CDR3 DNA reads TGTGCCAGCAGCCAAGTGGGGGGGGACTGGCAGTTCTTC.

The chain joins TRBV9 to TRBJ2-2, with D perhaps given as TRBD1 or TRBD2 (5 bases each). This CDR3 is 17 amino acids long. The germline V and J ends were trimmed by 3 bases and 4 bases, with 19 bases remaining between them. The germline CDR1 and CDR2 sequences are SGDLS and YYNGEE. This CDR3 reads CASSAQQGAYSTGELFF. The CDR3, as DNA: TGTGCCAGCAGCGCCCAGCAGGGAGCTTATTCCACCGGGGAGCTGTTTTTT.

CDR3 coding DNA: TGTGCCAGCAGCTCTTCTGAGGCCTCCTACAATGAGCAGTTCTTC. This gives the protein CASSSSEASYNEQFF. This chain connects TRBV7-9 to TRBJ2-1; D remains unclear. V lost 4 bases, J lost 0 bases, and 10 bases lay in between. Germline-derived CDR1 and CDR2 are SEHNR and FQNEAQ (reference sequence). The CDR3 consists of 15 residues.

J is TRBJ2-3 and V is TRBV9; possible D gene TRBD2, 6 bases. Trimming took off 3 bases at V and 7 bases at J, with 15 bases between the two ends. There are 14 residues in the CDR3. The V gene's germline CDR1 is SGDLS and CDR2 YYNGEE. The DNA for the CDR3 is TGTGCCAGCAGCGGACGGCGGGATGACCATACGCAGTATTTT. Amino acids: CASSGRRDDHTQYF.

The chain employs TRBV29-1 and TRBJ2-7; possible D gene TRBD1, 6 bases. The V gene lost 7 bases and the J gene lost 5 bases, with 27 bases spanning the gap. Germline CDR1 is SQVTM and CDR2 is ANQGSEA. The CDR3 extends over 16 amino acids. CDR3 sequence: CSASAPRGVGSDEQYF. The CDR3 region has the DNA TGCAGCGCCAGCGCCCCCAGGGGAGTTGGGAGTGACGAGCAGTACTTC.

V usage is TRBV9 and J usage is TRBJ2-2, with a possible D match to TRBD2 (5 bases). Germline lookup yields CDR1 SGDLS and CDR2 YYNGEE. The V end lost 0 bases, the J end lost 4 bases, and 16 bases lay between the germline ends. There are 17 residues in the CDR3. CDR3 amino acids: CASSVDRGSASTGELFF. The CDR3 DNA follows: TGTGCCAGCAGCGTAGATCGGGGTTCGGCGAGCACCGGGGAGCTGTTTTTT. Using reference TRBV9 and TRBJ2-2 for the parts outside the CDR3, the full variable domain is DSGVTQTPKHLITATGQRVTLRCSPRSGDLSVYWYQQSLDQGLQFLIQYYNGEERAKGNILERFSAQQFPDLHSELNLSSLELGDSALYFCASSVDRGSASTGELFFGEGSRLTVL.

V and J are TRBV5-4 and TRBJ2-3; D assignment may be TRBD1 or TRBD2 (5 bases each). From germline, CDR1 is SGHNT and CDR2 YYREEE (reference sequence). V lost 5 bases to trimming and J lost 2 bases, with 18 bases between them. This CDR3 comprises 16 residues. The CDR3 region is CASSRASGGLTDTQYF. CDR3 nucleotides: TGTGCCAGCAGTCGCGCGTCTGGGGGTCTCACAGATACGCAGTATTTT.

The chain recombines TRBV4-3 with TRBJ1-1, with D perhaps matching TRBD1 (6 bases). The V gene lost 0 bases and the J gene lost 1 base, with 9 bases spanning the gap. Germline CDR1 is LGHNA and CDR2 is YSLEER. The CDR3 contains 15 residues. The DNA of the CDR3 is TGCGCCAGCAGCCAAGATGGGACACCGAACACTGAAGCTTTCTTT. Its translation is CASSQDGTPNTEAFF.

V usage is TRBV6-5 and J usage is TRBJ2-2; D not certain. The length of the CDR3 is 13 residues. The V and J ends lost 6 bases and 2 bases respectively, with 7 bases between them. Germline V gene sequence: CDR1 MNHEY, CDR2 SVGAGI. The CDR3 is CASRGSNTGELFF. The DNA of the CDR3 is TGTGCCAGCAGAGGCTCCAACACCGGGGAGCTGTTTTTT.

The chain combines TRBV18 with TRBJ2-5; D is possibly TRBD2 (6 bases). This CDR3 spans 13 amino acids. Looked up from germline, CDR1 is KGHSH and CDR2 is LQKENI. Trimming shortened V by 3 bases and J by 1 base, and 6 bases separated the two germline ends. For the CDR3, the DNA is TGTGCCAGCTCACCGGGGGGCCAAGAGACCCAGTACTTC. This sequence encodes CASSPGGQETQYF.

This sequence joins TRBV11-1 and TRBJ1-2, with D uncertain. Germline V gives CDR1 SGHAT, CDR2 FQDESV (reference sequence). The V gene lost 2 bases and the J gene lost 4 bases, with 8 bases spanning the gap. There are 13 residues in the CDR3. CDR3: CASSLRSGYGYTF. CDR3 in DNA: TGTGCCAGCAGCTTACGGTCAGGCTATGGCTACACCTTC.

This clone was counted a few times. In nucleotides, the CDR3 is TGTGCCAGCAGTGACTCGCTAGCGGGAGCAGATACGCAGTATTTT. This translates into CASSDSLAGADTQYF. This chain uses TRBV6-4 with TRBJ2-3; 10 bases match TRBD2. J gave up 4 bases and V 0 bases, and 1 base lay outside the gene matches. The germline V gene has CDR1 MRHNA and CDR2 SNTAGT. The CDR3 extends over 15 amino acids.